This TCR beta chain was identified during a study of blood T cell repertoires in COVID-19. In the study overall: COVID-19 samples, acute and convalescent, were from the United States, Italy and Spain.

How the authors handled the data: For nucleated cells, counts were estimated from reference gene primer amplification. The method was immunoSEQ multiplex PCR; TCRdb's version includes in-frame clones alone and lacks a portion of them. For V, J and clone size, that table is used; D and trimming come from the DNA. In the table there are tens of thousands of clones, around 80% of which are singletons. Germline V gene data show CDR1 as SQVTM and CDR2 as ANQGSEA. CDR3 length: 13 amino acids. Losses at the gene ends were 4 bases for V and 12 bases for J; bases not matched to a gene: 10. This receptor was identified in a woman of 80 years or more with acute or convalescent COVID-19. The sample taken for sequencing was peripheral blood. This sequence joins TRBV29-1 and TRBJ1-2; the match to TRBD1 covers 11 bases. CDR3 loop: CSVAEGDRGKNTF. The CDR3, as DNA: TGCAGCGTTGCGGAGGGGGACAGGGGGAAAAACACCTTC.